The rows below give T cell receptor beta chains drawn from one sample of a study of early T cells in non-severe SARS-CoV-2 infection. TCRdb reanalysed the 5' RACE reads using MiXCR and keeps one entry per CDR3 protein. The sample consists of tens of thousands of distinct CDR3 sequences, over 8.5% of them appearing once. The sample was whole blood. These receptors all stem from an adult who was a healthcare worker with PCR-confirmed SARS-CoV-2 infection or an uninfected control (not recorded which). Both conserved end residues are part of each CDR3. The order of the fields is CDR3 protein, CDR3 DNA, clone size, J gene, V gene, D gene. The D gene is left open where the match is weak. Not all rows give a size; the values are once, few, many and, for expanded clones, a class.

CDR3: CSFRGQGLIFHF; DNA: TGCAGCTTTAGAGGGCAGGGACTCATTTTCCACTTT; size: -; J: TRBJ1-6; V: TRBV20-1; D: -
CDR3: CSVERDTDSGANVLTF; DNA: TGCAGCGTTGAAAGAGACACCGACTCTGGGGCCAACGTCCTGACTTTC; size: medium-sized; J: TRBJ2-6; V: TRBV29-1; D: -
CDR3: CASSLMGGQPQHF; DNA: TGTGCCAGCAGCTTAATGGGGGGCCAGCCCCAGCATTTT; size: many; J: TRBJ1-5; V: TRBV7-3; D: -
CDR3: CASSYRQAGETQYF; DNA: TGTGCCAGCAGTTACCGACAGGCTGGGGAGACCCAGTACTTC; size: many; J: TRBJ2-5; V: TRBV6-5; D: -
CDR3: CSARDGGVGKKLFF; DNA: TGCAGTGCTAGAGACGGGGGAGTGGGGAAAAAACTGTTTTTT; size: many; J: TRBJ1-4; V: TRBV20-1; D: -
CDR3: CASSLPPGLAVQGEQYF; DNA: TGTGCCAGCAGCTTACCGCCGGGGCTAGCGGTGCAAGGGGAGCAGTACTTC; size: many; J: TRBJ2-7; V: TRBV13; D: TRBD2
CDR3: CASGLNRSPLHF; DNA: TGTGCTAGTGGTTTGAATAGGTCACCCCTCCACTTT; size: many; J: TRBJ1-6; V: TRBV12-5; D: -
CDR3: CASSLARTPQETQYF; DNA: TGTGCCAGCAGTTTAGCGCGGACACCGCAAGAGACCCAGTACTTC; size: many; J: TRBJ2-5; V: TRBV12-3/TRBV12-4; D: -
CDR3: CASSFAAGAPYEQYF; DNA: TGTGCCAGCAGTTTCGCGGCAGGGGCCCCCTACGAGCAGTACTTC; size: few; J: TRBJ2-7; V: TRBV12-3/TRBV12-4; D: -
CDR3: CASSTFSRPQSSYEQYF; DNA: TGTGCCAGCAGTACCTTTTCCCGCCCGCAGAGCTCCTACGAGCAGTACTTC; size: few; J: TRBJ2-7; V: TRBV6-2/TRBV6-3; D: -
CDR3: CASSLEFDSDTEAFF; DNA: TGTGCCAGCAGCCTGGAGTTCGACTCGGACACTGAAGCTTTCTTT; size: medium-sized; J: TRBJ1-1; V: TRBV4-2; D: -
CDR3: CASSLALAVGELFF; DNA: TGCGCCAGCAGCTTGGCCTTGGCAGTCGGGGAGCTGTTTTTT; size: many; J: TRBJ2-2; V: TRBV5-1; D: -
CDR3: CASSFGQTFSYEQYF; DNA: TGTGCCAGCAGCTTCGGACAGACGTTTTCCTACGAGCAGTACTTC; size: -; J: TRBJ2-7; V: TRBV5-8; D: -
CDR3: CASSQGRTEGAYEQYF; DNA: TGCGCCAGCAGCCAAGGCAGGACCGAAGGGGCCTACGAGCAGTACTTC; size: many; J: TRBJ2-7; V: TRBV4-3; D: -
CDR3: CASSLAGRQINEKLFF; DNA: TGTGCCAGCAGTTTAGCGGGAAGACAGATAAATGAAAAACTGTTTTTT; size: -; J: TRBJ1-4; V: TRBV12-3/TRBV12-4; D: -